A single sample gave rise to the 30 T cell receptor beta chains below, sequenced in a study of shared clonotypes between healthy human individuals. Profiling relied on immunoSEQ multiplex PCR, and the TCRdb table lists in-frame clones only, not all of them. This sample has over 750,000 clones, with 96% found just once. Terminally differentiated effector memory CD45RA+ cells were excluded from the naive CD8 cells, which were CD45RO-negative and positively selected for CCR7. Sequencing was performed on naive CD8+ T cells sorted from blood. The origin of the receptors is a young man in good health.

The V call is TRBV5-1, the J call TRBJ2-3; 7 bases are a match to TRBD1. V was pared by 4 bases and J by 0 bases, with 14 bases of the junction left unmatched. The CDR3 loop spans 18 amino acids. Germline CDR1 reads SGHRS; CDR2 reads YFSETQ. This chain's CDR3 is CASSQEFLGQISTDTQYF. CDR3 bases: TGCGCCAGCAGCCAGGAATTTCTGGGACAGATAAGCACAGATACGCAGTATTTT.

The chain uses TRBV9 and TRBJ2-3, with D perhaps given as TRBD1 or TRBD2 (5 bases each). Germline CDR1 reads SGDLS; CDR2 reads YYNGEE. The V end was cut by 3 bases, the J end by 6 bases, with 17 bases between. The CDR3 length is 15 residues. CDR3: CASSAGTSNLDTQYF. CDR3 DNA: TGTGCCAGCAGCGCAGGGACCAGCAATCTGGATACGCAGTATTTT.

This rearrangement joins TRBV30 to TRBJ1-5, with TRBD1 as a possible D gene (5 bases). Trimming took off 1 base at V and 2 bases at J, with 12 bases between the two ends. CDR1 is GTSNPN, CDR2 SVGIG, per germline (reference sequence). The length of the CDR3 is 15 residues. The CDR3: CAWSGHDSGNQPQHF. The CDR3 region has the DNA TGTGCCTGGAGTGGCCACGACAGCGGCAATCAGCCCCAGCATTTT.

V and J are TRBV4-1 and TRBJ2-7; TRBD2 agrees at 8 bases. The CDR3 contains 14 residues. With 5 bases clipped from V and 6 bases from J, the junction kept 9 bases outside the gene matches. Germline assignment: CDR1 MGHRA and CDR2 YSYEKL. For the CDR3, the DNA is TGCGCCAGCAGCGGGTTAGCGGGATTTGGCGAGCAGTACTTC. It encodes CASSGLAGFGEQYF.

CDR3 sequence reads: CASSQIRSGYTGELFF. CDR3 DNA: TGCGCCAGCAGCCAGATCCGATCGGGCTACACCGGGGAGCTGTTTTTT. The V call is TRBV4-1, the J call TRBJ2-2, with no clear D. V was cut by 3 bases and J by 3 bases, with 14 bases left in between. CDR1 is MGHRA, CDR2 YSYEKL, per germline. This CDR3 is built from 16 residues.

This clone was detected once. The chain uses TRBV5-6 and TRBJ2-1, with 10 positions matching TRBD2. This CDR3 has 19 amino acids. Germline trimming cut 3 bases from V and 2 bases from J; bases unmatched to any gene: 14. Germline loops: CDR1 SGHDT, CDR2 YYEEEE. CDR3 region: CASSSPMRGGLAAYNEQFF. CDR3 bases: TGTGCCAGCAGCTCACCGATGAGGGGAGGACTAGCGGCCTACAATGAGCAGTTCTTC. The complete variable domain, with remaining parts taken from reference TRBV5-6 and TRBJ2-1, reads DAGVTQSPTHLIKTRGQQVTLRCSPKSGHDTVSWYQQALGQGPQFIFQYYEEEERQRGNFPDRFSGHQFPNYSSELNVNALLLGDSALYLCASSSPMRGGLAAYNEQFFGPGTRLTVL.

The rearrangement uses TRBV5-6 and TRBJ2-7; 7 bases agree with TRBD1. Looked up from germline, CDR1 is SGHDT and CDR2 is YYEEEE. The V and J ends lost 4 bases and 0 bases, in that order; junction bases with no gene match: 7. The CDR3 runs 15 residues. The CDR3 here is CASSRIQGLSYEQYF. In DNA form, the CDR3 reads TGTGCCAGCAGCCGAATACAGGGGCTCTCCTACGAGCAGTACTTC.

This chain joins TRBV2 and TRBJ2-1, with 7 bases that match TRBD2. The V segment lost 4 bases and the J segment 6 bases; nucleotides outside the gene matches: 12. CDR1 SNHLY and CDR2 FYNNEI come from the germline V gene. This CDR3 is 16 amino acids long. CDR3 amino acids: CASSVLPSGGSNEQFF. For the CDR3, the DNA is TGTGCCAGCAGTGTTCTTCCCTCGGGAGGATCCAATGAGCAGTTCTTC. The full variable domain, its missing parts supplied by reference TRBV2 and TRBJ2-1, is EPEVTQTPSHQVTQMGQEVILRCVPISNHLYFYWYRQILGQKVEFLVSFYNNEISEKSEIFDDQFSVERPDGSNFTLKIRSTKLEDSAMYFCASSVLPSGGSNEQFFGPGTRLTVL.

This sequence joins TRBV9 and TRBJ2-5, with D possibly TRBD1 on 5 matching bases. The length of the CDR3 is 19 residues. The V end was cut by 4 bases, the J end by 0 bases, with 25 bases between. In germline, CDR1 is SGDLS, CDR2 YYNGEE. The CDR3 reads CASSSGTIPGPRYQETQYF. The CDR3 DNA sequence: TGTGCCAGCAGCTCCGGAACAATTCCAGGGCCGCGGTACCAAGAGACCCAGTACTTC.

V and J are TRBV4-2 and TRBJ2-2, with 7 bases identical to TRBD2. Trimming at V came to 0 bases and at J to 4 bases, leaving 5 bases not matched to a gene. The CDR3 consists of 16 residues. Germline CDR1 is LGHNA and CDR2 is YNFKEQ. CDR3 residues: CASSQEEWEGTGELFF. The CDR3 DNA reads TGTGCCAGCAGCCAAGAAGAGTGGGAGGGCACCGGGGAGCTGTTTTTT.

This sequence joins TRBV7-8 and TRBJ1-2, with 9 nucleotides matching TRBD1. The trim removed 1 base at V and 5 bases at J, leaving 11 bases unmatched. The CDR3 has 17 amino acids. Germline-derived CDR1 and CDR2 are SGHVS and FQNEAQ. The CDR3: CASSLGRVLGQGYGYTF. The CDR3 DNA follows: TGTGCCAGCAGCTTAGGGCGCGTACTAGGACAGGGGTATGGCTACACCTTC.

The chain is built from TRBV27 and TRBJ2-1, with D perhaps TRBD1 (6 bases). Trimming pared 4 bases from V and 2 bases from J, leaving 12 bases between. This CDR3 has 15 residues. Germline V lookup: CDR1 MNHEY, CDR2 SMNVEV (reference sequence). The CDR3 region has the DNA TGTGCCAGCAGTTCTCGGGACACAGCCTACAATGAGCAGTTCTTC. Encoded protein: CASSSRDTAYNEQFF.

The chain is built from TRBV9 and TRBJ2-7, with TRBD1 identical over 11 bases. The germline V gene has CDR1 SGDLS and CDR2 YYNGEE. V shed 0 bases and J 3 bases; nucleotides not matched to a gene: 5. This CDR3 region has 16 residues. The CDR3 here is CASSVATGQGVYEQYF. CDR3 nucleotide sequence: TGTGCCAGCAGCGTAGCGACGGGACAGGGGGTCTACGAGCAGTACTTC.

V and J are TRBV4-1 and TRBJ2-7; 10 nucleotides align to TRBD1. The germline V gene has CDR1 MGHRA and CDR2 YSYEKL. The CDR3 loop spans 14 amino acids. V lost 5 bases to trimming and J lost 13 bases; unmatched junction nucleotides: 14. The CDR3 reads CASSVSGTGVEKYF. The CDR3 DNA is TGCGCCAGCAGCGTTAGCGGGACAGGGGTGGAAAAATACTTC.

The chain joins TRBV9 to TRBJ2-1; D ambiguous. This CDR3 is built from 11 residues. V was shortened by 7 bases and J by 5 bases, with 7 bases between the two germline ends. Germline values: CDR1 SGDLS, CDR2 YYNGEE. Here the CDR3 reads CASERNNEQFF. The CDR3 region has the DNA TGTGCCAGCGAACGAAACAATGAGCAGTTCTTC.

The V gene is TRBV7-9, the J gene TRBJ2-7; D may be TRBD1 (6 bases). Germline CDR1 and CDR2: SEHNR and FQNEAQ (reference sequence). This CDR3 has 13 residues. Trimming stripped 6 bases from V and 3 bases from J, with 12 bases between. Written as DNA, the CDR3 is TGTGCCAGCAGGGGGACACGGGTCTACGAGCAGTACTTC. This encodes CASRGTRVYEQYF.

Worth noting for this clone: Other DNA sequences within the sample encode an identical CDR3. The chain joins TRBV7-8 to TRBJ2-5; maybe TRBD2 (5 bases). The V and J ends lost 1 base and 2 bases respectively, with 8 bases between them. The CDR3 has 14 residues. CDR1 SGHVS and CDR2 FQNEAQ come from the germline V gene. CDR3 region: CASSLERVQETQYF. CDR3 nucleotides: TGTGCCAGCAGCTTAGAGAGGGTGCAAGAGACCCAGTACTTC.

This clone has a single count. The rearrangement joins TRBV9 to TRBJ2-1; D tentatively reads TRBD1 or TRBD2 (5 bases each). The CDR3 is 16 residues long. The ends were cut back, 6 bases at V and 0 bases at J, with 16 bases in the middle. Germline-derived CDR1 and CDR2 are SGDLS and YYNGEE. The CDR3 loop is CASNRGGYSSYNEQFF. The DNA of the CDR3 is TGTGCCAGCAACCGGGGCGGATACAGCTCCTACAATGAGCAGTTCTTC. Combining the CDR3 with reference TRBV9 and TRBJ2-1 gives the whole variable domain DSGVTQTPKHLITATGQRVTLRCSPRSGDLSVYWYQQSLDQGLQFLIQYYNGEERAKGNILERFSAQQFPDLHSELNLSSLELGDSALYFCASNRGGYSSYNEQFFGPGTRLTVL.

The chain combines TRBV10-3 with TRBJ2-3; possible D gene TRBD2, 6 bases. Germline lookup yields CDR1 ENHRY and CDR2 SYGVKD. The CDR3 is 13 amino acids. V lost 7 bases and J 4 bases, leaving 12 bases between the germline ends. The CDR3 protein is CAIKREKADTQYF. The CDR3 DNA reads TGTGCCATCAAACGGGAGAAGGCAGATACGCAGTATTTT.

This clone was found once. The chain carries TRBV5-1 and TRBJ2-7; TRBD2 is a possible D gene (7 bases). Between the trimmed V and J ends, which lost 8 bases and 2 bases, there was a span of 17 bases. This CDR3 region has 14 residues. Germline CDR1 SGHRS, CDR2 YFSETQ. CDR3 in DNA: TGCGCCAGTTGGGGGGGCGCTAGCACCTACGAGCAGTACTTC. Protein: CASWGGASTYEQYF.

The table lists this clone with a count of one. The rearrangement links TRBV14 to TRBJ2-7, with 7 bases aligning to TRBD1. There are 17 residues in the CDR3. Germline CDR1 and CDR2: SGHDN and FVKESK. After removal of 0 bases from V and 0 bases from J, the junction contained 8 bases not matched to a gene. CDR3 nucleotides: TGTGCCAGCAGCCAAGAAATGATCAGGGACAGCTCCTACGAGCAGTACTTC. Translating it yields CASSQEMIRDSSYEQYF.

The chain recombines TRBV9 with TRBJ2-1; 12 positions agree with TRBD2. Germline lookup yields CDR1 SGDLS and CDR2 YYNGEE. The CDR3 has 20 amino acids. The V and J ends lost 3 bases and 4 bases, in that order; junction bases with no gene match: 17. The CDR3: CASSGLAGAPMNRPYNEQFF. CDR3 nucleotides: TGTGCCAGCAGCGGACTAGCGGGAGCCCCCATGAACCGCCCTTACAATGAGCAGTTCTTC.

The chain carries TRBV9 and TRBJ1-2; D gene ambiguous. CDR3 length: 10 amino acids. Trimming shortened V by 4 bases and J by 10 bases, and 8 bases separated the two germline ends. Germline CDR1 reads SGDLS; CDR2 reads YYNGEE. Here the CDR3 reads CASSRGDYTF. The CDR3 nucleotides read TGTGCCAGCAGCCGAGGTGACTACACCTTC. Together with reference TRBV9 and TRBJ1-2, the CDR3 gives the full variable domain: DSGVTQTPKHLITATGQRVTLRCSPRSGDLSVYWYQQSLDQGLQFLIQYYNGEERAKGNILERFSAQQFPDLHSELNLSSLELGDSALYFCASSRGDYTFGSGTRLTVV.

V is TRBV13 and J is TRBJ2-1; 16 bases are a match to TRBD2. Germline V gene data show CDR1 as PRHDT and CDR2 as FYEKMQ (reference sequence). V was pared by 1 base and J by 9 bases, with 6 bases of the junction left unmatched. CDR3 length: 17 amino acids. CDR3 coding DNA: TGTGCCAGCAGCTTAGAGGGGACTAGCGGGAGGGCCCGTGAGCAGTTCTTC. This encodes CASSLEGTSGRAREQFF.

The rearrangement uses TRBV5-1 and TRBJ2-1; 7 bases line up with TRBD2. With 2 bases clipped from V and 6 bases from J, the junction kept 5 bases outside the gene matches. CDR3 size: 14 residues. CDR1 and CDR2 from the germline V gene are SGHRS and YFSETQ. The CDR3 region has the DNA TGCGCCAGCAGCTTTCCCGCTAGCGGCAATGAGCAGTTCTTC. The encoded protein is CASSFPASGNEQFF.

The chain carries TRBV11-3 and TRBJ2-1; D might be TRBD2 (6 bases). V lost 1 base to trimming and J lost 7 bases, with 23 bases between them. CDR1 is SGHNT, CDR2 YENEEA, per germline. The CDR3 loop spans 18 amino acids. The CDR3: CASSLGIQKREDRNEQFF. Written as DNA, the CDR3 is TGTGCCAGCAGCTTAGGCATTCAGAAGAGGGAGGACCGGAATGAGCAGTTCTTC.

The rearrangement links TRBV28 to TRBJ1-2; D is ambiguous. With 4 bases removed from V and 4 bases from J, the gap between germline ends came to 10 bases. Germline assignment: CDR1 MDHEN and CDR2 SYDVKM. The CDR3 is 13 amino acids. The CDR3 nucleotides are TGTGCCAGCAGTTGGCAGACATCCTATGGCTACACCTTC. This translates into CASSWQTSYGYTF.

The chain combines TRBV5-1 with TRBJ2-5, with 8 bases identical to TRBD2. The CDR3 contains 17 residues. J gave up 5 bases and V 4 bases, and 16 bases lay outside the gene matches. The V gene's germline CDR1 is SGHRS and CDR2 YFSETQ. The CDR3 is CASSGFERETTRETQYF. CDR3 sequence (DNA): TGCGCCAGCAGCGGGTTTGAGCGGGAGACCACGAGGGAGACCCAGTACTTC.

The J gene is TRBJ2-3, the V gene TRBV5-5; no clear D gene. Trimming took off 4 bases at V and 6 bases at J, with 9 bases between the two ends. Germline V CDR1 and CDR2: SGHKS, YYEKEE (reference sequence). The CDR3 length is 12 residues. CDR3 sequence reads: CASSLDVDTQYF. The CDR3 DNA reads as TGTGCCAGCAGCCTAGACGTGGATACGCAGTATTTT.

This rearrangement joins TRBV21-1 to TRBJ2-1; the table names TRBD2, a call not compared with the DNA. TRBV21-1 represents a pseudogene. The CDR3 has 16 residues. The CDR3 is CASSKGGSTSYNEQFF. As DNA, the CDR3 is TGTGCCAGCAGCAAAGGCGGGAGTACATCCTACAATGAGCAGTTCTTC.